This TCR beta chain stems from a study of cytomegalovirus exposure and HLA in healthy donors. Points from the study as a whole: Reports described diagnosis of cytomegalovirus status by the classifier as highly specific and sensitive.

Note on this clone: What it binds is unknown.

Profiled with immunoSEQ multiplex PCR; TCRdb holds only in-frame clones, not every one. This table has approximately 300,000 clones, about nine tenths appearing once. The sample comprised PBMCs. This TCR came from a woman aged 25-40 years in good health and CMV-seropositive.

CDR3 in DNA: TGTGCCAGCAGTGCAGGGTATGAGCAGTTCTTC. Protein product: CASSAGYEQFF. This chain connects TRBV2 to TRBJ2-1, with D perhaps TRBD1 (5 bases). CDR3 size: 11 residues. The V gene lost 4 bases and the J gene lost 8 bases, with 6 bases spanning the gap. CDR1 SNHLY and CDR2 FYNNEI come from the germline V gene.